Listed here are 26 T cell receptor beta chains from one sample, sequenced in a study of T cell repertoires in cytomegalovirus infection. These receptors' antigens are unknown. MiXCR was run by TCRdb on the reads, yielding one entry per CDR3 protein. The sample shows more than 95,000 distinct CDR3 sequences, over 30% of them seen only once. Here the sequenced sample was CD8+ T cells from cultured PBMCs, taken from culture after CMV antigen stimulation. These receptors all come from a human donor in good health (CMV status not recorded). Some clones in this sample may be carry-over from other donors' samples.

This clonotype appeared a few times. This chain joins TRBV5-4 and TRBJ2-1; D gene ambiguous. The CDR3 length is 13 residues. V lost 0 bases and J lost 5, with 6 bases in between. Germline V gives CDR1 SGHNT, CDR2 YYREEE (reference sequence). The DNA of the CDR3 is TGTGCCAGCAGCTTGGGAATTAACAATGAGCAGTTCTTC. Encoded protein: CASSLGINNEQFF.

The chain recombines TRBV19 with TRBJ2-3, with D unresolved. This CDR3 has 12 residues. CDR1 LNHDA and CDR2 SQIVND come from the germline V gene (reference sequence). Trimming left V 3 bases short and J 8 bases short, with 9 bases between. CDR3 sequence (DNA): TGTGCCAGTAGTATCGGGCCAGCTACGCAGTATTTT. Its protein is CASSIGPATQYF.

V and J are TRBV29-1 and TRBJ1-2; the D is unclear. With 2 bases removed from V and 8 bases from J, the gap between germline ends came to 15 bases. Germline V lookup: CDR1 SQVTM, CDR2 ANQGSEA. The CDR3 has 13 amino acids. The DNA for the CDR3 is TGCAGCGTTGAACAGGAAAGCCCTGAGGGCTACACCTTC. Its protein product is CSVEQESPEGYTF. The variable domain in full, completed from reference TRBV29-1 and TRBJ1-2, reads SAVISQKPSRDICQRGTSLTIQCQVDSQVTMMFWYRQQPGQSLTLIATANQGSEATYESGFVIDKFPISRPNLTFSTLTVSNMSPEDSSIYLCSVEQESPEGYTFGSGTRLTVV.

CDR3 protein: CASSIRSSYNSPLHF. In DNA form, the CDR3 reads TGTGCCAGTAGTATCCGGAGCTCCTATAATTCACCCCTCCACTTT. The chain carries TRBV19 and TRBJ1-6; no clear D. The length of the CDR3 is 15 residues. V was trimmed by 3 bases and J by 0 bases, leaving 6 bases between them. Germline CDR1 and CDR2: LNHDA and SQIVND (reference sequence).

Many counts were recorded for this clonotype. The gene calls are TRBV6-1 and TRBJ2-2; D is perhaps TRBD1 (6 bases). Germline lookup yields CDR1 MNHNS and CDR2 SASEGT. This CDR3 is built from 14 residues. V was shortened by 6 bases and J by 6 bases, with 14 bases between the two germline ends. CDR3 loop: CASSPSQGAGELFF. The CDR3 nucleotides are TGTGCCAGCAGCCCATCACAGGGAGCCGGGGAGCTGTTTTTT.

This clonotype appeared many times. This chain links TRBV7-2 with TRBJ1-6, with D possibly matching TRBD1 (5 bases). This CDR3 is 16 amino acids long. In germline, CDR1 is SGHTA, CDR2 FQGNSA. The V and J ends lost 0 bases and 3 bases respectively, with 9 bases between them. The CDR3 here is CASSLALGHYNSPLHF. As DNA, the CDR3 is TGTGCCAGCAGCTTAGCACTGGGGCACTATAATTCACCCCTCCACTTT.

This clonotype has just one count. The chain is built from TRBV7-2 and TRBJ2-7; TRBD2 might be the D (5 bases). With 5 bases removed from V and 3 bases from J, the gap between germline ends came to 11 bases. Germline V lookup: CDR1 SGHTA, CDR2 FQGNSA. CDR3 length equals 13 residues. The CDR3 spells CASSQGRDYEQYF. The CDR3 DNA is TGTGCCAGCAGCCAAGGCCGGGACTACGAGCAGTACTTC.

As DNA, the CDR3 is TGTGCCAGCACCGGACTTTTTAACCAAGAGACCCAGTACTTC. This gives the protein CASTGLFNQETQYF. The chain links TRBV2 to TRBJ2-5, with D possibly TRBD2 on 5 matching bases. CDR1 is SNHLY and CDR2 is FYNNEI in the germline V gene. This CDR3 has 14 residues. Trimming shortened V by 7 bases and J by 0 bases, and 12 bases separated the two germline ends. The entire variable domain, with the rest obtained from reference TRBV2 and TRBJ2-5, is as follows: EPEVTQTPSHQVTQMGQEVILRCVPISNHLYFYWYRQILGQKVEFLVSFYNNEISEKSEIFDDQFSVERPDGSNFTLKIRSTKLEDSAMYFCASTGLFNQETQYFGPGTRLLVL.

The chain joins TRBV28 to TRBJ2-2; D gene unclear. Looked up from germline, CDR1 is MDHEN and CDR2 is SYDVKM. This CDR3 region has 12 residues. The V and J ends lost 5 bases and 2 bases respectively, with 3 bases between them. In DNA, the CDR3 is TGTGCCAGCAGTATAAACACCGGGGAGCTGTTTTTT. Protein sequence: CASSINTGELFF. The full variable domain, completed using reference TRBV28 and TRBJ2-2, is DVKVTQSSRYLVKRTGEKVFLECVQDMDHENMFWYRQDPGLGLRLIYFSYDVKMKEKGDIPEGYSVSREKKERFSLILESASTNQTSMYLCASSINTGELFFGEGSRLTVL.

The genes are TRBV7-9 and TRBJ1-4, with TRBD1 as a possible D gene (5 bases). The CDR3 consists of 14 residues. The germline V gene encodes CDR1 SEHNR and CDR2 FQNEAQ (reference sequence). Trimming took 5 bases from V and 2 from J, leaving 9 bases between them. Written as DNA, the CDR3 is TGTGCCAGCAGCGCCCCAGGGACTAATGAAAAACTGTTTTTT. Its protein product is CASSAPGTNEKLFF.

The chain has TRBV9 and TRBJ2-3; TRBD2 matches at 8 bases. The length of the CDR3 is 16 residues. The J segment lost 2 bases and the V segment lost 4 bases, leaving 9 bases of the junction unmatched. Germline V lookup: CDR1 SGDLS, CDR2 YYNGEE. The CDR3 spells CASSLYAGGSTDTQYF. The CDR3 DNA sequence: TGTGCCAGCAGCCTTTATGCGGGGGGATCCACAGATACGCAGTATTTT.

The V call is TRBV4-3, the J call TRBJ2-7; a weak D match, TRBD2 (7 bases). The CDR3 length is 15 residues. V was cut by 0 bases and J by 2 bases, with 11 bases left in between. Germline CDR1 LGHNA, CDR2 YSLEER. This CDR3 reads CASSQDRGAPYEQYF. In DNA, the CDR3 is TGCGCCAGCAGCCAAGATCGGGGGGCACCCTACGAGCAGTACTTC.

In its sample, this clonotype was seen a few times. The J gene is TRBJ1-2, the V gene TRBV27, with TRBD1 identical over 9 bases. Trimming removed 5 bases from V and 5 bases from J; junction bases left unmatched: 9. Germline CDR1 MNHEY, CDR2 SMNVEV (reference sequence). The CDR3 loop spans 15 amino acids. CDR3 protein: CASSPAPGTGYGYTF. The CDR3 nucleotides are TGTGCCAGCAGTCCCGCCCCCGGGACAGGGTATGGCTACACCTTC.

This chain uses TRBV11-2 with TRBJ2-7; D ambiguous. Trimming left V 3 bases short and J 11 bases short, with 17 bases between. The germline CDR1 and CDR2 sequences are SGHAT and FQNNGV. CDR3 length: 13 amino acids. The CDR3 spells CASSFGVGPDEYF. The CDR3 bases are TGTGCCAGCAGCTTTGGAGTTGGGCCCGACGAGTACTTC.

The chain links TRBV19 to TRBJ1-1; the D is unclear. The CDR3 is 15 amino acids. Trimming pared 3 bases from V and 1 base from J, leaving 12 bases between. CDR1 and CDR2 (germline): LNHDA, SQIVND (reference sequence). This CDR3 reads CASSIRDIPNTEAFF. DNA for the CDR3: TGTGCCAGTAGTATCAGAGACATACCGAACACTGAAGCTTTCTTT.

The V gene is TRBV4-1, the J gene TRBJ1-1, with 7 bases matching TRBD1. The CDR3 is 15 residues long. Trimming removed 0 bases from V and 3 bases from J; junction bases left unmatched: 4. CDR1 and CDR2 (germline): MGHRA, YSYEKL. CDR3 region: CASSQEARGYTEAFF. The CDR3 DNA follows: TGCGCCAGCAGCCAAGAGGCCAGGGGGTACACTGAAGCTTTCTTT.

This sequence joins TRBV28 and TRBJ1-2; 7 bases are shared with TRBD1. CDR3 size: 14 residues. Germline CDR1 reads MDHEN; CDR2 reads SYDVKM. J gave up 8 bases and V 4 bases, and 10 bases lay outside the gene matches. The CDR3 reads CASSSREGAHGYTF. In DNA form, the CDR3 reads TGTGCCAGCAGTTCCCGGGAGGGGGCGCACGGCTACACCTTC.

V gene TRBV6-2 or TRBV6-3 combines with J gene TRBJ1-5; 10 bases map to TRBD1. CDR1 is MNHEY and CDR2 is SVGEGT in the germline V gene. The CDR3 is made up of 14 amino acids. Germline trimming cut 6 bases from V and 6 bases from J; bases unmatched to any gene: 5. CDR3 region: CASSSGTGVQPQHF. CDR3 DNA: TGTGCCAGCAGCTCCGGGACAGGGGTTCAGCCCCAGCATTTT.

This chain joins TRBV4-3 and TRBJ1-4; D call uncertain. The germline gives CDR1 LGHNA, CDR2 YSLEER. This CDR3 has 15 amino acids. V was shortened by 0 bases and J by 7 bases, with 12 bases between the two germline ends. CDR3 nucleotide sequence: TGCGCCAGCAGCCAAGATCTGAGCGTCGGTGAAAAACTGTTTTTT. This encodes CASSQDLSVGEKLFF.

The chain carries TRBV2 and TRBJ2-5; tentatively, D is TRBD2 (5 bases). Per germline, CDR1 SNHLY and CDR2 FYNNEI. Trimming pared 0 bases from V and 5 bases from J, leaving 13 bases between. CDR3 length: 15 residues. CDR3 sequence (DNA): TGTGCCAGCAGTGAAGCGCTTTGGGAGTACGAGACCCAGTACTTC. Its translation: CASSEALWEYETQYF.

V and J are TRBV7-9 and TRBJ1-3, with D possibly matching TRBD1 (5 bases). The CDR3 has 15 amino acids. Trimming took off 2 bases at V and 3 bases at J, with 11 bases between the two ends. Germline V gene lookup returns CDR1 SEHNR and CDR2 FQNEAQ (reference sequence). CDR3 DNA: TGTGCCAGCAGCTTATCAGGGTCTGGTGGAAACACCATATATTTT. Residues: CASSLSGSGGNTIYF.

This rearrangement joins TRBV6-6 to TRBJ2-1, with unresolved D. Germline CDR1 reads MNHNY; CDR2 reads SVGAGI (reference sequence). V lost 9 bases and J lost 0, with 12 bases in between. The CDR3 length is 14 residues. In nucleotides, the CDR3 is TGTGCCAGTACAAGGGAAGGCTCCTACAATGAGCAGTTCTTC. Its protein product is CASTREGSYNEQFF.

The V gene is TRBV12-5, the J gene TRBJ1-1; D is ambiguous. With 3 bases removed from V and 2 bases from J, the gap between germline ends came to 7 bases. In germline, CDR1 is LGHNT, CDR2 FRNRAP. This CDR3 region has 13 residues. CDR3 residues: CASGFEGNTEAFF. Written as DNA, the CDR3 is TGTGCTAGTGGTTTTGAGGGAAACACTGAAGCTTTCTTT. Based on the CDR3 plus reference TRBV12-5 and TRBJ1-1, the full variable domain is DARVTQTPRHKVTEMGQEVTMRCQPILGHNTVFWYRQTMMQGLELLAYFRNRAPLDDSGMPKDRFSAEMPDATLATLKIQPSEPRDSAVYFCASGFEGNTEAFFGQGTRLTVV.

V and J are TRBV2 and TRBJ1-5, with a possible D match to TRBD1 (6 bases). CDR1 SNHLY and CDR2 FYNNEI come from the germline V gene. Between the trimmed V and J ends, which lost 6 bases and 1 base, there was a span of 13 bases. This CDR3 spans 15 amino acids. The CDR3 sequence: CASRDGTRSNQPQHF. The CDR3 bases are TGTGCCAGCAGGGATGGGACACGAAGCAATCAGCCCCAGCATTTT.

The V and J genes are TRBV27 and TRBJ1-2, with D perhaps matching TRBD1 (6 bases). The V gene's germline CDR1 is MNHEY and CDR2 SMNVEV (reference sequence). The CDR3 is 16 amino acids. V was shortened by 3 bases and J by 1 base, with 15 bases between the two germline ends. The CDR3 sequence is CASSFGPGGHNYGYTF. In DNA, the CDR3 is TGTGCCAGCAGTTTCGGCCCGGGGGGGCATAACTATGGCTACACCTTC.

This clonotype was found many times. This chain links TRBV7-6 with TRBJ1-1; possible D gene TRBD1, 6 bases. Germline loops: CDR1 SGHVS, CDR2 FNYEAQ. CDR3 length equals 16 residues. V dropped 4 bases and J dropped 5 bases, with 20 bases sitting between them. The CDR3 reads CASSSELSRGGTEAFF. In DNA form, the CDR3 reads TGTGCCAGCAGCTCCGAACTCTCCAGGGGAGGTACTGAAGCTTTCTTT.